The sequence of this TCR beta chain was determined in a study of PD-1 blockade in classical Hodgkin lymphoma. Germline V CDR1 and CDR2: SGHRS, YFSETQ. This CDR3 region has 15 residues. Trimming stripped 4 bases from V and 2 bases from J, with 16 bases between. Described time point: cycle 4 day 1 (C4D1), after more than 5 weeks of nivolumab. Each patient's relapse followed autologous stem cell transplantation, and brentuximab vedotin exposure varied. The method was immunoSEQ multiplex PCR; TCRdb's version includes in-frame clones alone and lacks a portion of them. Of some 52,000 clones detected, roughly 86% appear once; the ten largest clones hold about 6.7%.

J is TRBJ2-7 and V is TRBV5-1, with D possibly TRBD2 on 7 matching bases. The source was peripheral blood mononuclear cells (PBMCs), collected before the fourth cycle of nivolumab. This clonotype was sampled from a human donor with classical Hodgkin lymphoma. Here the CDR3 reads CASSNTLGGAYEQYF. Here the CDR3 DNA reads TGCGCCAGCAGCAACACCCTAGGGGGGGCCTACGAGCAGTACTTC.